This TCR beta chain was found in a study of CD8 T cells in Susac syndrome. Random-hexamer reverse transcription was applied to about 0.45 to 1 ug RNA. One entry per CDR3 protein, called by TCRdb with MiXCR from the immunoSEQ multiplex PCR reads. The repertoire holds about 250,000 distinct CDR3 sequences, 85% to 95% seen once, with around 0.07% in the top ten. CDR1 SGDLS and CDR2 YYNGEE come from the germline V gene. The CDR3 is made up of 14 amino acids. Trimming pared 0 bases from V and 2 bases from J, leaving 9 bases between. The sequence derives from a human donor with multiple sclerosis. The sequencing sample was made of CD4+ T cells from PBMCs. The chain joins TRBV9 to TRBJ2-7, with D unclear. CDR3 amino acids: CASSVAGSTYEQYF. The CDR3 DNA follows: TGTGCCAGCAGCGTAGCCGGGTCCACCTACGAGCAGTACTTC.